Listed below are T cell receptor beta chains from one sample, sequenced in a study of monozygotic twins with inflammatory bowel disease. With the 5' RACE reads reprocessed, TCRdb shows one record per CDR3 protein and no DNA. The sample data list approximately 400,000 distinct CDR3 sequences. The specimen was blood. Receptors originate from a human donor with ulcerative colitis or Crohn's disease, or a healthy co-twin of an affected twin (not recorded which). Both conserved end residues are part of each CDR3. Size tells how often a clone was seen (once, few, many) or the class of an expanded clone, and some rows leave it out.

>NA|TRBJ2-7|TRBV5-1
CASSASAGEQYF
>NA|TRBJ2-7|TRBV4-3
CASSQGWSSYEQYF
>NA|TRBJ2-7|TRBV20-1
CSAADGGWFGQYF
>NA|TRBJ1-5|TRBV29-1
CSATGGSNQPQHF
>NA|TRBJ2-3|TRBV9
CASSVGGGRPDTQYF
>NA|TRBJ2-2|TRBV3-1
CASSQGQPGAGELFF
>NA|TRBJ2-3|TRBV10-3
CAISESTTQYF
>NA|TRBJ2-7|TRBV20-1
CSADRTSKGGEQYF
>NA|TRBJ2-5|TRBV3-1
CASSQDPPLARETQYF
>NA|TRBJ1-3|TRBV6-2/TRBV6-3
CASSSTMAVDTIYF
>NA|TRBJ2-7|TRBV18
CASSQLHGGPGFEQYF
>NA|TRBJ2-7|TRBV27
CASSLLAGEYEQYF
>NA|TRBJ1-6|TRBV7-2
CASSSKTGGPLHF
>NA|TRBJ2-2|TRBV7-8
CASSLIGGDFNTGELFF
>NA|TRBJ2-2|TRBV29-1
CSVRTGGTGELFF
>NA|TRBJ2-7|TRBV9
CASSVEQGGNEQYF
>NA|TRBJ2-3|TRBV5-1
CASSRDAGGTDTQYF
>NA|TRBJ2-2|TRBV27
CASTLSGGQDTGELFF
>NA|TRBJ2-7|TRBV5-1
CASSGGASSEQYF
>NA|TRBJ1-1|TRBV12-3/TRBV12-4
CASSLPAQGPAFF
>NA|TRBJ2-1|TRBV28
CASSRTGGKHSEQFF
>NA|TRBJ2-1|TRBV28
CASSGGISYNEQFF
>NA|TRBJ2-7|TRBV7-9
CASSSRTRSGAYF
>NA|TRBJ1-1|TRBV15
CATSREGDRAAFF
>NA|TRBJ1-1|TRBV14
CASSRLRVDTEAFF
>medium-sized|TRBJ2-3|TRBV29-1
CSVERSAGGSADTQYF
>NA|TRBJ1-2|TRBV5-4
CASSSLPGGGGYTF
>NA|TRBJ2-1|TRBV5-4
CASSLDRGVYNEQFF
>NA|TRBJ1-1|TRBV11-2
CASSIGGVTEAFF
>NA|TRBJ1-6|TRBV6-1
CASTRTGENSPLHF
>NA|TRBJ2-3|TRBV7-2
CASSRGVPSRSTDTQYF
>NA|TRBJ1-2|TRBV25-1
CASSGGPRTPPFYGYTF
>NA|TRBJ2-1|TRBV20-1
CSARGMPSYNEQFF
>NA|TRBJ1-3|TRBV11-2
CASSRRGEASSGNTIYF
>NA|TRBJ2-1|TRBV20-1
CSAADSGSYNEQFF
>NA|TRBJ1-1|TRBV7-9
CASSGSSAGTEAFF
>NA|TRBJ2-3|TRBV6-1
CASSESSFSTDTQYF
>NA|TRBJ2-7|TRBV5-1
CASSQGGYSYEQYF
>NA|TRBJ2-7|TRBV6-1
CASSNPGTGSHEQYF
>NA|TRBJ2-1|TRBV18
CASSPPVQGRHNEQFF
>NA|TRBJ1-3|TRBV7-9
CASSAKGNTIYF
>NA|TRBJ1-1|TRBV7-2
CASSRGVSAFF
>NA|TRBJ1-4|TRBV20-1
CSAIYREGEKLFF
>NA|TRBJ1-1|TRBV27
CASSPGTGVNTEAFF
>NA|TRBJ1-5|TRBV5-4
CASSTGVDQPQHF
>NA|TRBJ1-2|TRBV5-1
CASSRTVERNYGYTF
>NA|TRBJ2-3|TRBV30
CAWSVRGTSTDTQYF
>NA|TRBJ2-3|TRBV10-3
CAIRTEGFRADTQYF
>NA|TRBJ2-1|TRBV9
CASSTVGGPSDEQFF
>NA|TRBJ2-1|TRBV28
CASSLQGVGPYNEQFF
>NA|TRBJ2-7|TRBV7-6
CASSSKRDEQYF
>NA|TRBJ1-1|TRBV10-3
CAIRQGVNTEAFF
>NA|TRBJ2-5|TRBV7-2
CASSLGGAQWIATQYF
>NA|TRBJ2-7|TRBV12-3/TRBV12-4
CASSLASSRPDEQYF
>NA|TRBJ2-2|TRBV12-3/TRBV12-4
CASSPGLRGELFF